The T cell receptor beta chain described here comes from a study of identical twins. TCRdb reprocessed the 5' RACE reads via MiXCR and lists one record per CDR3 protein. The top ten clones hold around 0.91% of a sample with just over 500,000 distinct CDR3 sequences, approximately 22% of them seen once. Comment on this clonotype: Antigen unknown.

Overall study results and limits: Modelling approaches yielded underestimates of out-of-frame TCR alpha sharing between monozygotic twins.

V shed 2 bases, J shed 5 bases, and the junction held 7 bases outside the gene matches. The CDR3 has 14 residues. CDR1 is DFQATT, CDR2 SNEGSKA, per germline (reference sequence). These data were also reused for a study on T cells expressing NK-cell markers.

The receptor's source is a woman aged 18-30 years in good health. Input material: CD4+ T cells sorted from blood. The chain links TRBV20-1 to TRBJ2-7; 9 positions match TRBD2. The DNA of the CDR3 is TGCAGTGCTAGATCTACCCAGCGGGGGGACGAGCAGTACTTC. Translated, it gives CSARSTQRGDEQYF.